This T cell receptor beta chain was sequenced in a study of CD8+ T cells in alopecia areata. In the study overall: Treatment comprised oral tofacitinib, 5 to 10 mg twice daily, in treated patients. It was 6 to 18 months of tofacitinib, and then there were 6 months off drug. Study conclusions and caveats: Elevated clonality characterized lesional scalp relative to normal scalp, particularly in alopecia totalis/universalis.

Reverse transcription of extracted RNA yielded cDNA, which provided the sequencing template. TCRdb's copy holds only in-frame clones and misses some; the assay was immunoSEQ multiplex PCR. The sample has about 190,000 clones; more than 55% are singletons. Treatment of the sample: oral pan-JAK inhibitor, 5-10 mg twice daily. As part of sample collection, lesional scalp punch biopsies and peripheral blood were taken from alopecia areata patients. A word on this clone: The antigen is undetermined.

CDR1 and CDR2 (germline): SGHDT, YYEEEE. This CDR3 has 17 amino acids. The J segment lost 4 bases and the V segment lost 4 bases, leaving 11 bases of the junction unmatched. Specimen: CD4+ T cells sorted from blood, collected at week 4, from a patient treated with tofacitinib. The V call is TRBV5-6, the J call TRBJ2-2; 9 bases match TRBD2. This sequence originates from a human donor with alopecia areata. The chain's CDR3 is CASSQEGLAWVTGELFF. The CDR3 DNA reads TGTGCCAGCAGCCAGGAGGGACTAGCATGGGTCACCGGGGAGCTGTTTTTT.